This T cell receptor (beta chain) was captured by sequencing in a study of T-cell reconstitution after alpha-beta-depleted transplantation in children. This clonotype was seen at least ten times. The antigen remains unidentified. Preparation of the TCRbeta library used unique molecular identifiers. Each CDR3 protein gets one entry after TCRdb re-called the PCR reads with MiXCR. The sample holds some 440,000 distinct CDR3 sequences, 15% to 20% seen once. The study, taken as a whole, reports: Roughly two months post-transplant, alpha-beta T cells reportedly originated from several hundred graft clones that had expanded.

Germline-derived CDR1 and CDR2 are SNHLY and FYNNEI. V lost 8 bases and J lost 6; bases outside the gene matches: 4. The CDR3 is 12 residues long. This TCR derives from a boy under two years old who had a stem cell transplant for Wiskott-Aldrich syndrome, so the T cells may come from the graft donor. The sequencing here drew on PBMCs, mostly from graft donor cells, taken 360 days after TCRalphabeta/CD19-depleted stem cell transplant. The rearrangement links TRBV2 to TRBJ1-5, with 7 bases identical to TRBD1. CDR3 in DNA: TGTGCCAGCGGACAGGACGGTCAGCCCCAGCATTTT. Its translation: CASGQDGQPQHF.